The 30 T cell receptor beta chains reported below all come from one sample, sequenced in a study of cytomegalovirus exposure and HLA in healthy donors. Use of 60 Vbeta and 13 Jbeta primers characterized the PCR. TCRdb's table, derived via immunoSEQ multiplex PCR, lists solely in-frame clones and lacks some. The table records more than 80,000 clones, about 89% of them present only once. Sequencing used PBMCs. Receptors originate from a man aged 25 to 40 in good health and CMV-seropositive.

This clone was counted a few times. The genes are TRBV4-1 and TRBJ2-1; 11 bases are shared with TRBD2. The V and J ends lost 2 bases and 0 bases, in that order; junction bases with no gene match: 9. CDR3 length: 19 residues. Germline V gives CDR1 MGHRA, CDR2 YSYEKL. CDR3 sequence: CASSQFLAGGLISYNEQFF. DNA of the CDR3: TGCGCCAGCAGCCAATTTCTAGCGGGAGGCTTGATCTCCTACAATGAGCAGTTCTTC.

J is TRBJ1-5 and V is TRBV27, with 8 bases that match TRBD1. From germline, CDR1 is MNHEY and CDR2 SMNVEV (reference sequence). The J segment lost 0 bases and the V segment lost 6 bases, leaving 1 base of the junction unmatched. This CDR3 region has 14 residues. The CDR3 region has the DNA TGTGCCAGCAGACAGGGGGTTAGCAATCAGCCCCAGCATTTT. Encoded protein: CASRQGVSNQPQHF.

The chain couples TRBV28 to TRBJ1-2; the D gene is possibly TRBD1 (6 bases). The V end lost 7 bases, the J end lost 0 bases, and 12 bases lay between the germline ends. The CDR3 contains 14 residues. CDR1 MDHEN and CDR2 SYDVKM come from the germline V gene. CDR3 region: CASIGGGTNYGYTF. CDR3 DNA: TGTGCCAGCATAGGGGGGGGGACTAACTATGGCTACACCTTC.

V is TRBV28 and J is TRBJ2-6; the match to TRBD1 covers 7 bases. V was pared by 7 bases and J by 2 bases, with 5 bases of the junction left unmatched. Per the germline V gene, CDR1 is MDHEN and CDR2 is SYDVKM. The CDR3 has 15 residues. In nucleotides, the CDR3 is TGTGCCAGCAAAGAGACAGGGACTGGGGCCAACGTCCTGACTTTC. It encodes CASKETGTGANVLTF.

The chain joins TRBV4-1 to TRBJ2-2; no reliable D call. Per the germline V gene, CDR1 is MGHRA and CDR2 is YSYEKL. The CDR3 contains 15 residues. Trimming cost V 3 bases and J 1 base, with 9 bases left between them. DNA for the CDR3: TGCGCCAGCAGCCAGAATTCGGTGAACACCGGGGAGCTGTTTTTT. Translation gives CASSQNSVNTGELFF.

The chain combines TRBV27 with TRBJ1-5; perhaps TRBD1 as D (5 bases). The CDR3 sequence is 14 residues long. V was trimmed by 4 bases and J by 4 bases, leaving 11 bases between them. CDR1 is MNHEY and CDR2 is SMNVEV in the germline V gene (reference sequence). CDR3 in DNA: TGTGCCAGCAGTTCCTGGGGCGTAAATCAGCCCCAGCATTTT. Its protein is CASSSWGVNQPQHF.

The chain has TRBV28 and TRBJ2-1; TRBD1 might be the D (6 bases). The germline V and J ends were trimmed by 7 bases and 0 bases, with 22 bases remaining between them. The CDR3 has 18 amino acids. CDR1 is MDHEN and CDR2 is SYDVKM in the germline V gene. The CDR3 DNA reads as TGTGCCAGCATACCCTCCCACGGACAGTTTCGCTCCTACAATGAGCAGTTCTTC. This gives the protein CASIPSHGQFRSYNEQFF.

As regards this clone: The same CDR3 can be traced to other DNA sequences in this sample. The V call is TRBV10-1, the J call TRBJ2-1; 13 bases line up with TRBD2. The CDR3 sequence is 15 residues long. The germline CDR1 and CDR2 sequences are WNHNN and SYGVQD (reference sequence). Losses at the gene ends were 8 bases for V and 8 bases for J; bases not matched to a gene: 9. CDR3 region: CASGSGLAGVYEQFF. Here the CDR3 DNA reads TGCGCCAGCGGCTCAGGACTAGCGGGAGTTTATGAGCAGTTCTTC.

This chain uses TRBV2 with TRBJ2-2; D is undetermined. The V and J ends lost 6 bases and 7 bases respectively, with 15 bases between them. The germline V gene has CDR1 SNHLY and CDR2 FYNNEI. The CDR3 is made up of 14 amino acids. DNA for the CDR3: TGTGCCAGCAGCGGCGGTGAACGTGGCGGGGAGCTGTTTTTT. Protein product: CASSGGERGGELFF.

The CDR3 region is CSVAKGQGAYEQYF. The DNA of the CDR3 is TGCAGCGTTGCTAAGGGACAGGGGGCCTACGAGCAGTACTTC. V is TRBV29-1 and J is TRBJ2-7; TRBD1 matches at 11 bases. V lost 4 bases and J lost 2; bases outside the gene matches: 4. The CDR3 covers 14 residues. Germline V gene data show CDR1 as SQVTM and CDR2 as ANQGSEA.

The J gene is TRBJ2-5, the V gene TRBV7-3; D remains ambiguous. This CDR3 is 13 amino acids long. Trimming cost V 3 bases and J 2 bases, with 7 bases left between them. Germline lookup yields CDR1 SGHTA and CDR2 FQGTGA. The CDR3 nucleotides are TGTGCCAGCAGCTTTTCGAGGCAAGAGACCCAGTACTTC. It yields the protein CASSFSRQETQYF.

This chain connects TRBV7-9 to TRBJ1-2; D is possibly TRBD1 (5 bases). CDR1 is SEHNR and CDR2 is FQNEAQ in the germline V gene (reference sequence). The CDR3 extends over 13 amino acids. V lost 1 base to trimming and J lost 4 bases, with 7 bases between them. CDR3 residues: CASSLEGLYGYTF. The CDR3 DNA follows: TGTGCCAGCAGCTTAGAGGGGCTCTATGGCTACACCTTC.

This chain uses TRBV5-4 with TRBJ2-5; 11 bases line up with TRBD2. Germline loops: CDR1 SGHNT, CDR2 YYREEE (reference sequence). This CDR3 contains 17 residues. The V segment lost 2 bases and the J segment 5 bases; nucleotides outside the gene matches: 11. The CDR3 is CASSFRILAGVFETQYF. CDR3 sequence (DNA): TGTGCCAGCAGCTTTAGGATACTAGCGGGAGTATTTGAGACCCAGTACTTC.

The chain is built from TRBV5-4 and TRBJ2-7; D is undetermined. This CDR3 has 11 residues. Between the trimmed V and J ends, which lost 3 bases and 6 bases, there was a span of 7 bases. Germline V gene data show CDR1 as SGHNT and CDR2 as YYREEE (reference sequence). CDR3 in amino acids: CASSSTGEQYF. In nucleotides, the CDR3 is TGTGCCAGCAGCTCGACGGGCGAGCAGTACTTC.

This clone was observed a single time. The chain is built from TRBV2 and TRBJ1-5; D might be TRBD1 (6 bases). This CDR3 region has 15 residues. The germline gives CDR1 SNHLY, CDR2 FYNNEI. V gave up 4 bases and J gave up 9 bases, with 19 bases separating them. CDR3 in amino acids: CASSAADSPPWPQHF. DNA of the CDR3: TGTGCCAGCAGTGCCGCGGACAGCCCCCCTTGGCCCCAGCATTTT. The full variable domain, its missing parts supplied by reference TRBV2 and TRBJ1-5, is EPEVTQTPSHQVTQMGQEVILRCVPISNHLYFYWYRQILGQKVEFLVSFYNNEISEKSEIFDDQFSVERPDGSNFTLKIRSTKLEDSAMYFCASSAADSPPWPQHFGDGTRLSIL.

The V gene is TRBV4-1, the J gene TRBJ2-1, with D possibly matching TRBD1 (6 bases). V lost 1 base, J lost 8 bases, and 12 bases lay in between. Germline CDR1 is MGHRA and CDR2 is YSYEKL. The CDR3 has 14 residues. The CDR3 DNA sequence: TGCGCCAGCAGCCAAGGGGGGCAGGGCCATGAGCAGTTCTTC. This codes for CASSQGGQGHEQFF.

CDR3 residues: CAWRGQVVDYGYTF. For the CDR3, the DNA is TGTGCCTGGAGGGGACAGGTTGTGGACTATGGCTACACCTTC. The chain uses TRBV30 and TRBJ1-2, with TRBD1 matching over 8 bases. The CDR3 length is 14 residues. Germline CDR1 reads GTSNPN; CDR2 reads SVGIG (reference sequence). The V and J ends lost 3 bases and 3 bases, in that order; junction bases with no gene match: 6.

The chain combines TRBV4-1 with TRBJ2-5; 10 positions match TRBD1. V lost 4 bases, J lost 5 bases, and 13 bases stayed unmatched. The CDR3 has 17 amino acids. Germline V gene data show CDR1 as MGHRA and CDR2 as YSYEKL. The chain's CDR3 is CASSPGQGPYQGETQYF. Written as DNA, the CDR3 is TGCGCCAGCAGCCCGGGACAGGGGCCCTACCAAGGGGAGACCCAGTACTTC.

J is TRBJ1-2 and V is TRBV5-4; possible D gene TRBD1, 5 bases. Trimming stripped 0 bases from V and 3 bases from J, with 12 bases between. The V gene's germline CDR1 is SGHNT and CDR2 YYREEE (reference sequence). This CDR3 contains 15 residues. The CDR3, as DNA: TGTGCCAGCAGCTTGGGGCAGGGAAGAGACTATGGCTACACCTTC. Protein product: CASSLGQGRDYGYTF.

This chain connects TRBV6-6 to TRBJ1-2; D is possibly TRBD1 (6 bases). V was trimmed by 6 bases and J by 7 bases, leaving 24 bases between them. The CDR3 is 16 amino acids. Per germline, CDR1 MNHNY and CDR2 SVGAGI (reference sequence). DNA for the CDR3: TGTGCCAGCAGGAGCCTTAATACGGGACAATCTTTTGGCTACACCTTC. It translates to CASRSLNTGQSFGYTF.

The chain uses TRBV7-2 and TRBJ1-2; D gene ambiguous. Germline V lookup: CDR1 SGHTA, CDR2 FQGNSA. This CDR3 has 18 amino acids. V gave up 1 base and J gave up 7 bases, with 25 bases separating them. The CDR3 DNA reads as TGTGCCAGCAGCTTAGATATTGGGCAGGTTTCCTATGTCAGTGGCTACACCTTC. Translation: CASSLDIGQVSYVSGYTF.

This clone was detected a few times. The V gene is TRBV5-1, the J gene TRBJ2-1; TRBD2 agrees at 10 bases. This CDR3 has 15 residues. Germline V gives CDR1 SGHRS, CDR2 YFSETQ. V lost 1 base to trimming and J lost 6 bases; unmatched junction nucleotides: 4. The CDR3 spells CASSLSLAGVNEQFF. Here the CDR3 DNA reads TGCGCCAGCAGCTTGAGCCTAGCGGGAGTCAATGAGCAGTTCTTC.

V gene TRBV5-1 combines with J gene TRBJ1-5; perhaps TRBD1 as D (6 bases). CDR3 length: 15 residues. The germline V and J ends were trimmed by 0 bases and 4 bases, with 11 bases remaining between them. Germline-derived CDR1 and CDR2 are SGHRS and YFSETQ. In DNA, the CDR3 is TGCGCCAGCAGCTTGGCAGGACAGACGAATCAGCCCCAGCATTTT. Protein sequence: CASSLAGQTNQPQHF.

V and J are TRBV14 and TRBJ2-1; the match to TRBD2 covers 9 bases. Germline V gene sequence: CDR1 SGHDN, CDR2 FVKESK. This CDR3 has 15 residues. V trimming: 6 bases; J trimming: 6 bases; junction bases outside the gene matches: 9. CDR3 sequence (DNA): TGTGCCAGCAGAGCCGGGACTAGCATAGGCAATGAGCAGTTCTTC. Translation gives CASRAGTSIGNEQFF.

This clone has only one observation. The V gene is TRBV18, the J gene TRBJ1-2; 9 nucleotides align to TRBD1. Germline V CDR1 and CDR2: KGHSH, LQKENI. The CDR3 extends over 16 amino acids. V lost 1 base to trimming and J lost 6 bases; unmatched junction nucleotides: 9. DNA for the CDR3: TGTGCCAGCTCACCACGTACGGGACAGGGAGGAAATGGCTACACCTTC. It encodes CASSPRTGQGGNGYTF.

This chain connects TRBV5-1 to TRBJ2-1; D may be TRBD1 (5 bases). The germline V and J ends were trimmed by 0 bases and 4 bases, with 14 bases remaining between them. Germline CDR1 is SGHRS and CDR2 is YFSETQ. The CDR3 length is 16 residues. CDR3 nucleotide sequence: TGCGCCAGCAGCTTGGAGGGGAACCTGGGATACAATGAGCAGTTCTTC. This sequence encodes CASSLEGNLGYNEQFF.

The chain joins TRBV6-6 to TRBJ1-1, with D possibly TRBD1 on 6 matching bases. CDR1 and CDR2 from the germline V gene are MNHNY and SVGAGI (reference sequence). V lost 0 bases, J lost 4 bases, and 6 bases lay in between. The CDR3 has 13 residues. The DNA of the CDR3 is TGTGCCAGCAGTTACTCGGGGGCCACTGAAGCTTTCTTT. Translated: CASSYSGATEAFF.

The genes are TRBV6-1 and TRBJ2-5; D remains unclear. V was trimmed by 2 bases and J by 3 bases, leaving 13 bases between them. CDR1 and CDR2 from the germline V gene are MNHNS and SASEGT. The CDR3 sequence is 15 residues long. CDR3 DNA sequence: TGTGCCAGCAGTGAAAATGTCCTCGCGAAAGAGACCCAGTACTTC. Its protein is CASSENVLAKETQYF.

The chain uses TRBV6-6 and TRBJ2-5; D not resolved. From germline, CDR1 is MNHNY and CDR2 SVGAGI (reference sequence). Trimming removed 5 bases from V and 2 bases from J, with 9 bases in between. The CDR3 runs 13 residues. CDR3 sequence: CASSTREQETQYF. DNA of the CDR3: TGTGCCAGCAGTACCCGTGAGCAAGAGACCCAGTACTTC.

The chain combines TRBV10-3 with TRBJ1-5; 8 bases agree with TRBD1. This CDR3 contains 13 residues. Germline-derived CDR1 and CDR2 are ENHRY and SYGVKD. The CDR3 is CAGQADRDQPQHF. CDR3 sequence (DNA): TGTGCGGGACAGGCAGATCGGGATCAGCCCCAGCATTTT.